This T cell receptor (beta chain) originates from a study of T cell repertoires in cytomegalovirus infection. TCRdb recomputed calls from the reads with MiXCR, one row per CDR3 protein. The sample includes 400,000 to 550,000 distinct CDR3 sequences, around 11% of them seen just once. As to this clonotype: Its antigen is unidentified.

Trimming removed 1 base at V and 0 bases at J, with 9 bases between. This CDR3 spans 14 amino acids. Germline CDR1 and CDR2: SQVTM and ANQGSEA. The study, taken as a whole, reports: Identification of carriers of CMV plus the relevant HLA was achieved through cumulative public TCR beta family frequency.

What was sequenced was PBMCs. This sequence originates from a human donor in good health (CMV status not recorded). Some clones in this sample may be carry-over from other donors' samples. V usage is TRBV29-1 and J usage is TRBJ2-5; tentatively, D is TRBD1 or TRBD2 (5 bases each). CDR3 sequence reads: CSVEAGRDQETQYF. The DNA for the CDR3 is TGCAGCGTTGAAGCAGGGCGGGACCAAGAGACCCAGTACTTC.